This paragraph covers one T cell receptor (beta chain) sequence. Its antigen is still unknown. This sample also contains other DNA sequences that code for the same CDR3. V lost 0 bases to trimming and J lost 0 bases, with 4 bases between them. The CDR3 spans 14 residues. Germline V gene lookup returns CDR1 SGHRS and CDR2 YFSETQ. This table comes from immunoSEQ multiplex PCR, and its TCRdb copy is limited to in-frame clones, with some not included. In the table there are 100,000 to 150,000 clones, 85% to 95% of which are singletons. The sample comes from a study of T cell responses to AZD1222 COVID-19 vaccine. Findings of the study overall: The number of AZD1222 recipients seropositive at baseline was only five or six. White British ancestry dominated among donors, who included more females, and clonal diversity was possibly underestimated. Repertoires were obtained only post-peak T cell response. Reports say nearly half of spike-specific TCRs go after unmutated variant regions.

Sequencing used peripheral blood, obtained on day 0 of AZD1222 vaccination. The chain links TRBV5-1 to TRBJ1-3; no reliable D call. The receptor was derived from an adult in good health. The CDR3, as DNA: TGCGCCAGCAGCTTGGCCAGCTCTGGAAACACCATATATTTT. It yields the protein CASSLASSGNTIYF.